The 25 T cell receptor beta chains below come from one sample, sequenced in a study of CD8 T cells in ankylosing spondylitis. The study's findings and limits: Within ankylosing spondylitis blood, a TCR beta motif made up of roughly eight highly homologous variants appeared to be characteristic.

TCRdb analysed the 5' RACE reads with MiXCR anew, one entry per CDR3 protein. This repertoire shows a few hundred thousand distinct CDR3 sequences, 15% to 20% found once; its top ten account for under 1.2%. These receptors' antigens are unknown. The sample taken for sequencing was blood, either unsorted or a sorted T cell fraction (not recorded which). These receptors were obtained from a male donor with ankylosing spondylitis.

The chain carries TRBV4-3 and TRBJ1-5; possibly TRBD1 for D (6 bases). The CDR3 covers 16 residues. Germline-derived CDR1 and CDR2 are LGHNA and YSLEER. The V gene lost 1 base and the J gene lost 10 bases, with 20 bases spanning the gap. In DNA, the CDR3 is TGCGCCAGCAGCCAAGGTGGGACACACTTTTTAATCCCCCAGCATTTT. This gives the protein CASSQGGTHFLIPQHF.

This clonotype was observed a handful of times. V and J are TRBV12-3 or TRBV12-4 and TRBJ2-1, with 12 bases matching TRBD2. CDR3 length: 15 amino acids. Trimming removed 6 bases from V and 5 bases from J; junction bases left unmatched: 5. CDR3 nucleotides: TGTGCCAGCAGCCCCGGGACTAGCGGGCACAATGAGCAGTTCTTC. Its protein is CASSPGTSGHNEQFF.

In this sample, this clonotype turned up a few times. The V call is TRBV15, the J call TRBJ2-5; TRBD2 agrees at 10 bases. The CDR3 runs to 15 residues. Looked up from germline, CDR1 is LNHNV and CDR2 is YYDKDF (reference sequence). Trimming at V came to 2 bases and at J to 5 bases, leaving 5 bases not matched to a gene. CDR3 sequence (DNA): TGTGCCACCAGCAGAAAACTAGCGGGGTTGGAGACCCAGTACTTC. Residues: CATSRKLAGLETQYF.

The chain is built from TRBV7-6 and TRBJ2-7, with D perhaps being TRBD1 or TRBD2 (7 bases each). The CDR3 is made up of 14 amino acids. Trimming left V 4 bases short and J 5 bases short, with 15 bases between. Germline V gene lookup returns CDR1 SGHVS and CDR2 FNYEAQ. In nucleotides, the CDR3 is TGTGCCAGCAGCTCAGGGGGAGGGAGTAACGAGCAGTACTTC. This codes for CASSSGGGSNEQYF.

This chain uses TRBV11-2 with TRBJ2-1; 10 bases map to TRBD1. Germline-derived CDR1 and CDR2 are SGHAT and FQNNGV. The CDR3 length is 15 residues. J lost 5 bases, V lost 5 bases, and 6 bases had no gene match. CDR3 bases: TGTGCCAGCAGCCCAGTGGGGACAGGGGACAATGAGCAGTTCTTC. It specifies CASSPVGTGDNEQFF.

This clonotype was counted a few times. The V and J genes are TRBV4-2 and TRBJ1-1, with a tentative D call TRBD1 (5 bases). The CDR3 runs to 17 residues. Per the germline V gene, CDR1 is LGHNA and CDR2 is YNFKEQ. The ends were cut back, 0 bases at V and 0 bases at J, with 14 bases in the middle. The CDR3 loop reads CASSQDQGSYMNTEAFF. The CDR3 coding sequence is TGTGCCAGCAGCCAAGATCAGGGCAGCTACATGAACACTGAAGCTTTCTTT.

The chain joins TRBV20-1 to TRBJ1-3; 12 bases fit TRBD1. CDR3 length: 17 amino acids. V was clipped by 0 bases and J by 0 bases; unmatched bases: 3. Germline loops: CDR1 DFQATT, CDR2 SNEGSKA (reference sequence). The CDR3 DNA reads TGCAGTGCTAGAGATGGGGACAGGGGGCTCTCTGGAAACACCATATATTTT. It is translated as CSARDGDRGLSGNTIYF.

In this sample, this clonotype turned up a few times. The chain is built from TRBV3-1 and TRBJ1-1; TRBD1 agrees at 8 bases. Trimming took 1 base from V and 7 from J; bases not matched to a gene: 11. Per the germline V gene, CDR1 is LGHDT and CDR2 is YNNKEL (reference sequence). The CDR3 length is 16 residues. This CDR3 reads CASSQGFGRGRSEAFF. As DNA, the CDR3 is TGTGCCAGCAGCCAAGGGTTTGGCAGGGGGCGGAGTGAAGCTTTCTTT.

This clonotype was observed at least ten times. The J gene is TRBJ1-5, the V gene TRBV7-2; no firm D call. CDR1 and CDR2 from the germline V gene are SGHTA and FQGNSA. The CDR3 runs 15 residues. V lost 5 bases to trimming and J lost 1 base, with 12 bases between them. CDR3 coding DNA: TGTGCCAGCAGCCCAAAGTGGGCGAGCAATCAGCCCCAGCATTTT. Amino acids: CASSPKWASNQPQHF. The full variable domain, completed using reference TRBV7-2 and TRBJ1-5, is GAGVSQSPSNKVTEKGKDVELRCDPISGHTALYWYRQSLGQGLEFLIYFQGNSAPDKSGLPSDRFSAERTGGSVSTLTIQRTQQEDSAVYLCASSPKWASNQPQHFGDGTRLSIL.

This rearrangement joins TRBV6-5 to TRBJ2-5; unclear D gene. The germline CDR1 and CDR2 sequences are MNHEY and SVGAGI. V lost 3 bases and J 5 bases, leaving 10 bases between the germline ends. CDR3 length: 13 residues. For the CDR3, the DNA is TGTGCCAGCAGTTATTGGAAGGGTGAGACCCAGTACTTC. Its translation: CASSYWKGETQYF.

As to this clonotype: A much larger clone lies a single base off, so this may be a read error. This chain joins TRBV5-1 and TRBJ1-1; D is possibly TRBD1 (6 bases). CDR1 is SGHRS, CDR2 YFSETQ, per germline. The CDR3 loop spans 15 amino acids. V was pared by 0 bases and J by 1 base, with 10 bases between. Written as DNA, the CDR3 is TGCGCCAGCAGCTTGGACGGACAGCGGAACACTGAAGCTTTCTTT. Encoded protein: CASSLDGQRNTEAFF.

This clonotype was seen only a few times. As DNA, the CDR3 is TGCGCCAGCAGTGATGCGGGTGAAAAACTGTTTTTT. Its translation is CASSDAGEKLFF. The chain combines TRBV10-2 with TRBJ1-4; D unresolved. The V end lost 3 bases, the J end lost 7 bases, and 6 bases lay between the germline ends. Germline V gene sequence: CDR1 WSHSY, CDR2 SAAADI. The length of the CDR3 is 12 residues.

CDR3 loop: CASSFPGIATEAFF. The CDR3 DNA reads TGTGCCAGCAGCTTTCCGGGAATAGCCACTGAAGCTTTCTTT. The chain links TRBV5-4 to TRBJ1-1, with D unclear. The germline gives CDR1 SGHNT, CDR2 YYREEE (reference sequence). Deletions cut 2 bases from V and 4 bases from J, with 12 bases between. The CDR3 spans 14 residues.

V and J are TRBV18 and TRBJ1-5, with D hard to call. Between the trimmed V and J ends, which lost 3 bases and 3 bases, there was a span of 6 bases. The CDR3 loop spans 13 amino acids. Germline CDR1 KGHSH, CDR2 LQKENI. CDR3 bases: TGTGCCAGCTCACCCGACCTCAATCAGCCCCAGCATTTT. Translation: CASSPDLNQPQHF.

The J gene is TRBJ1-2, the V gene TRBV2; D possibly corresponds to TRBD1 (5 bases). Germline loops: CDR1 SNHLY, CDR2 FYNNEI. V lost 0 bases, J lost 6 bases, and 11 bases lay in between. The CDR3 covers 14 residues. In DNA, the CDR3 is TGTGCCAGCAGTGAAGCGGGGTGGGGCAATGGCTACACCTTC. It codes for CASSEAGWGNGYTF.

The gene calls are TRBV12-3 or TRBV12-4 and TRBJ2-2, with D possibly matching TRBD2 (6 bases). The ends were cut back, 5 bases at V and 0 bases at J, with 13 bases in the middle. The CDR3 covers 16 residues. The CDR3, as DNA: TGTGCCAGCAGTCCCCGAGGAGGGACGAACACCGGGGAGCTGTTTTTT. Its protein is CASSPRGGTNTGELFF.

This clonotype came up a few times. V usage is TRBV20-1 and J usage is TRBJ1-1; 10 bases are a match to TRBD1. The CDR3 spans 15 residues. The trim removed 5 bases at V and 6 bases at J, leaving 12 bases unmatched. From germline, CDR1 is DFQATT and CDR2 SNEGSKA (reference sequence). The CDR3 sequence is CSAAPSTGGSPEAFF. CDR3 DNA sequence: TGCAGTGCTGCCCCCTCGACAGGGGGCTCGCCTGAAGCTTTCTTT.

This clonotype showed up many times. The chain recombines TRBV10-3 with TRBJ2-3, with TRBD2 as a possible D gene (5 bases). CDR1 is ENHRY and CDR2 is SYGVKD in the germline V gene. The CDR3 is 12 amino acids. The germline V and J ends were trimmed by 2 bases and 5 bases, with 5 bases remaining between them. The CDR3 is CAISESGDTQYF. CDR3 coding DNA: TGTGCCATCAGTGAGAGCGGAGATACGCAGTATTTT.

This clonotype was picked up many times. The chain employs TRBV5-6 and TRBJ2-1; tentatively, D is TRBD2 (5 bases). This CDR3 is built from 12 residues. CDR1 and CDR2 from the germline V gene are SGHDT and YYEEEE. V lost 2 bases and J lost 6, with 6 bases in between. For the CDR3, the DNA is TGTGCCAGCAGCTTCCGGGGCAATGAGCAGTTCTTC. It yields the protein CASSFRGNEQFF.

This clonotype was picked up a small number of times. J is TRBJ2-5 and V is TRBV20-1; TRBD1 aligns across 8 bases. The germline gives CDR1 DFQATT, CDR2 SNEGSKA (reference sequence). CDR3 length equals 13 residues. Trimming cost V 4 bases and J 5 bases; bases outside gene matches: 6. The CDR3 loop reads CSATDRVGETQYF. CDR3 DNA sequence: TGCAGTGCTACGGACAGGGTCGGCGAGACCCAGTACTTC.

This chain uses TRBV9 with TRBJ2-5; D unresolved. The CDR3 sequence is 14 residues long. From germline, CDR1 is SGDLS and CDR2 YYNGEE. The V and J ends lost 4 bases and 1 base respectively, with 11 bases between them. In DNA form, the CDR3 reads TGTGCCAGCAGCCCCCGTCCTTTCCAAGAGACCCAGTACTTC. Encoded protein: CASSPRPFQETQYF.

V and J are TRBV28 and TRBJ2-5, with a weak D call TRBD1 (5 bases). Germline assignment: CDR1 MDHEN and CDR2 SYDVKM. The length of the CDR3 is 13 residues. Trimming took off 5 bases at V and 3 bases at J, with 10 bases between the two ends. The CDR3 spells CASSPGREETQYF. CDR3 DNA sequence: TGTGCCAGCAGTCCCGGCAGGGAAGAGACCCAGTACTTC.

This clonotype came up many times. V and J are TRBV5-1 and TRBJ2-3, with TRBD2 matching 9 bases. V shed 2 bases and J 6 bases; nucleotides not matched to a gene: 4. CDR1 is SGHRS, CDR2 YFSETQ, per germline. This CDR3 region has 14 residues. The CDR3 loop reads CASSFAGGPDTQYF. The DNA of the CDR3 is TGCGCCAGCAGCTTTGCGGGGGGGCCGGATACGCAGTATTTT. The full variable domain, its missing parts supplied by reference TRBV5-1 and TRBJ2-3, is KAGVTQTPRYLIKTRGQQVTLSCSPISGHRSVSWYQQTPGQGLQFLFEYFSETQRNKGNFPGRFSGRQFSNSRSEMNVSTLELGDSALYLCASSFAGGPDTQYFGPGTRLTVL.

V gene TRBV7-9 combines with J gene TRBJ2-3; 12 bases match TRBD2. Trimming cost V 4 bases and J 5 bases; bases outside gene matches: 4. This CDR3 spans 15 amino acids. CDR1 and CDR2 (germline): SEHNR, FQNEAQ (reference sequence). This CDR3 is CASSSSGGGIDTQYF. DNA of the CDR3: TGTGCCAGCAGCTCTAGCGGGGGGGGAATAGATACGCAGTATTTT.

This clonotype was recorded at least ten times. The V call is TRBV5-1, the J call TRBJ2-3, with TRBD1 matching over 8 bases. Losses at the gene ends were 4 bases for V and 2 bases for J; bases not matched to a gene: 6. The CDR3 sequence is 15 residues long. CDR1 is SGHRS and CDR2 is YFSETQ in the germline V gene. CDR3 DNA: TGCGCCAGCAGCACCCAGGGGGCGACCACAGATACGCAGTATTTT. Translated: CASSTQGATTDTQYF. The variable domain in full, completed from reference TRBV5-1 and TRBJ2-3, reads KAGVTQTPRYLIKTRGQQVTLSCSPISGHRSVSWYQQTPGQGLQFLFEYFSETQRNKGNFPGRFSGRQFSNSRSEMNVSTLELGDSALYLCASSTQGATTDTQYFGPGTRLTVL.